This TCR beta chain originates from a study of T cell responses to AZD1222 COVID-19 vaccine. Broader study findings: Only 5 to 7 AZD1222 recipients tested seropositive at baseline. With dominance at 160-218 and 743-854, vaccine-associated CD4 TCRs spanned spike.

This clone has just one count. No antigen is known for it. Second-dose intervals of approximately 4 or approximately 12 weeks were pooled. Sequenced by immunoSEQ multiplex PCR; TCRdb stores in-frame clones only, minus some. The top ten hold about 2.5% of the sample, which has approximately 110,000 clones, roughly 85% seen once. Germline CDR1 reads SGHTA; CDR2 reads FQGNSA. This CDR3 is built from 15 residues. The ends were cut back, 2 bases at V and 0 bases at J, with 7 bases in the middle. This chain joins TRBV7-2 and TRBJ1-4, with D tentatively TRBD1 (5 bases). This material consisted of peripheral blood, taken 28 days after the second AZD1222 dose. The receptor was derived from an adult who received the AZD1222 COVID-19 vaccine. CDR3 nucleotide sequence: TGTGCCAGCAGCTTACAGGGTGCAACTAATGAAAAACTGTTTTTT. Translating it yields CASSLQGATNEKLFF.